The 13 T cell receptor beta chains below all came from one sample that was sequenced in a study of PD-1 blockade in classical Hodgkin lymphoma. This table comes from immunoSEQ multiplex PCR, and its TCRdb copy is limited to in-frame clones, with some not included. The table has about 85,000 clones, over 90% seen once. Relapse was seen in all patients after autologous stem cell transplantation, and brentuximab vedotin exposure was variable. Sequenced material: peripheral blood mononuclear cells (PBMCs), taken before the second cycle of nivolumab. The receptors were gathered from a human donor with classical Hodgkin lymphoma.

The rearrangement uses TRBV27 and TRBJ1-5, with 8 bases that match TRBD1. The CDR3 consists of 16 residues. Germline-derived CDR1 and CDR2 are MNHEY and SMNVEV (reference sequence). V lost 0 bases, J lost 3 bases, and 4 bases stayed unmatched. CDR3 in amino acids: CASSLSSQGDNQPQHF. The CDR3 DNA sequence: TGTGCCAGCAGTTTATCCTCACAGGGGGACAATCAGCCCCAGCATTTT.

CDR3 sequence reads: CAWTPGPTEAFF. CDR3 in DNA: TGTGCCTGGACCCCCGGGCCCACTGAAGCTTTCTTT. The chain recombines TRBV30 with TRBJ1-1, with D hard to call. Germline V gives CDR1 GTSNPN, CDR2 SVGIG (reference sequence). Trimming took off 4 bases at V and 4 bases at J, with 10 bases between the two ends. The CDR3 has 12 residues.

The CDR3 protein is CAFTRAGRETQYF. CDR3 coding DNA: TGTGCCTTTACCAGGGCGGGACGGGAGACCCAGTACTTC. The V call is TRBV2, the J call TRBJ2-5; TRBD2 might be the D (6 bases). Trimming removed 11 bases from V and 5 bases from J, with 18 bases in between. Germline V gives CDR1 SNHLY, CDR2 FYNNEI. The CDR3 has 13 amino acids.

V and J are TRBV20-1 and TRBJ2-1; D uncertain. This CDR3 is 11 amino acids long. V dropped 0 bases and J dropped 8 bases, with 5 bases sitting between them. CDR1 is DFQATT, CDR2 SNEGSKA, per germline (reference sequence). This CDR3 is CSARDLDEQFF. Written as DNA, the CDR3 is TGCAGTGCTAGAGACCTCGATGAGCAGTTCTTC.

This chain connects TRBV12-1 to TRBJ2-3; TRBD2 is taken as the D call from the table, unchecked against the DNA. TRBV12-1 is designated a pseudogene. CDR3 length equals 13 residues. DNA for the CDR3: TGTGCCAGCAGCCACCCGGGGGTTGATACGCAGTATTTT. Protein sequence: CASSHPGVDTQYF.

V and J are TRBV6-1 and TRBJ1-5, with D unresolved. The CDR3 totals 14 residues. Germline V gene lookup returns CDR1 MNHNS and CDR2 SASEGT. Trimming stripped 4 bases from V and 0 bases from J, with 7 bases between. The CDR3 spells CASSVRDSNQPQHF. The CDR3 DNA follows: TGTGCCAGCAGTGTACGGGATAGCAATCAGCCCCAGCATTTT.

The chain employs TRBV25-1 and TRBJ2-3; D is undetermined. CDR3 length equals 18 residues. CDR1 is MGHDK and CDR2 is SYGVNS in the germline V gene. The ends were cut back, 1 base at V and 2 bases at J, with 19 bases in the middle. CDR3 DNA sequence: TGTGCCAGCAGTGAATCTAGGGTTTTCGCTTTCCTCACAGATACGCAGTATTTT. It encodes CASSESRVFAFLTDTQYF.

The chain couples TRBV27 to TRBJ2-7; D is undetermined. The CDR3 runs to 13 residues. Germline V gene data show CDR1 as MNHEY and CDR2 as SMNVEV (reference sequence). V dropped 5 bases and J dropped 0 bases, with 8 bases sitting between them. CDR3 sequence (DNA): TGTGCCAGCAGTCCCCTGGGCTCCTACGAGCAGTACTTC. Protein: CASSPLGSYEQYF.

V and J are TRBV5-6 and TRBJ2-5, with 8 nucleotides matching TRBD1. CDR3 size: 15 residues. The germline V gene encodes CDR1 SGHDT and CDR2 YYEEEE. The V and J ends lost 0 bases and 5 bases, in that order; junction bases with no gene match: 6. In DNA, the CDR3 is TGTGCCAGCAGCTTGGGGACAGGGTATATGGAGACCCAGTACTTC. It is translated as CASSLGTGYMETQYF. The full variable domain, rest sourced from reference TRBV5-6 and TRBJ2-5, is DAGVTQSPTHLIKTRGQQVTLRCSPKSGHDTVSWYQQALGQGPQFIFQYYEEEERQRGNFPDRFSGHQFPNYSSELNVNALLLGDSALYLCASSLGTGYMETQYFGPGTRLLVL.

The gene calls are TRBV27 and TRBJ1-6, with D maybe TRBD1 (5 bases). Trimming removed 6 bases at V and 7 bases at J, with 19 bases between. Germline assignment: CDR1 MNHEY and CDR2 SMNVEV (reference sequence). The CDR3 is 16 residues long. The DNA of the CDR3 is TGTGCCAGCAGCCCCCAGAGGCAGGGTGGAAATTCACCCCTCCACTTT. It specifies CASSPQRQGGNSPLHF.

There are a few counts of this clone. The chain is built from TRBV9 and TRBJ2-1; 8 bases line up with TRBD2. Per the germline V gene, CDR1 is SGDLS and CDR2 is YYNGEE. J gave up 8 bases and V 4 bases, and 8 bases lay outside the gene matches. The CDR3 is 14 amino acids. CDR3 protein: CASSKAGVIYEQFF. The CDR3 coding sequence is TGTGCCAGCAGCAAAGCGGGAGTTATCTATGAGCAGTTCTTC.

CDR3 residues: CASSTGQEQLKETQYF. The CDR3 DNA reads TGTGCCAGCAGTACAGGACAGGAGCAATTAAAAGAGACCCAGTACTTC. This chain connects TRBV2 to TRBJ2-5; 7 bases agree with TRBD1. V dropped 5 bases and J dropped 3; count of bases not matched to a gene: 12. The CDR3 runs 16 residues. From germline, CDR1 is SNHLY and CDR2 FYNNEI.

V gene TRBV9 combines with J gene TRBJ2-1; 9 bases fit TRBD1. Germline lookup yields CDR1 SGDLS and CDR2 YYNGEE. J was trimmed by 6 bases and V by 3 bases; bases with no gene match: 4. The CDR3 covers 14 residues. CDR3 DNA: TGTGCCAGCAGCGGCCGGACAGGGGTCAATGAGCAGTTCTTC. This sequence encodes CASSGRTGVNEQFF.